Below are 13 T cell receptor beta chains sequenced from a single sample in a study of T cell repertoires in cytomegalovirus infection. Their antigens are not known. TCRdb independently ran MiXCR on the reads; one entry per CDR3 protein. Among a few hundred thousand distinct CDR3 sequences listed, 25% to 35% were seen once. Sample: cultured PBMCs, taken from culture after CMV antigen stimulation. The receptors were sampled from a human donor in good health (CMV status not recorded). Some clones in this sample may be carry-over from other donors' samples.

There are a few counts of this clonotype. This rearrangement joins TRBV4-1 to TRBJ1-1, with 10 bases identical to TRBD1. V lost 4 bases to trimming and J lost 7 bases; unmatched junction nucleotides: 3. The germline V gene has CDR1 MGHRA and CDR2 YSYEKL. The CDR3 runs 13 residues. CDR3 sequence: CASSLGTGDEAFF. Written as DNA, the CDR3 is TGCGCCAGCAGCCTTGGGACAGGGGATGAAGCTTTCTTT.

DNA of the CDR3: TGTGCCAGTAGTCGGACTAGCGGGATGCGTGAGCAGTTCTTC. Translation gives CASSRTSGMREQFF. The chain couples TRBV19 to TRBJ2-1, with TRBD2 matching 12 bases. CDR1 and CDR2 (germline): LNHDA, SQIVND (reference sequence). The CDR3 sequence is 14 residues long. Trimming at V came to 5 bases and at J to 9 bases, leaving 5 bases not matched to a gene.

This chain joins TRBV4-3 and TRBJ2-1, with TRBD2 matching 9 bases. The V segment lost 0 bases and the J segment 2 bases; nucleotides outside the gene matches: 5. Germline CDR1 is LGHNA and CDR2 is YSLEER. CDR3 length equals 17 residues. This CDR3 reads CASSQDLAGGAYNEQFF. DNA for the CDR3: TGCGCCAGCAGCCAAGATCTTGCGGGAGGGGCCTACAATGAGCAGTTCTTC.

This clonotype was seen only a few times. The chain is built from TRBV7-8 and TRBJ2-3; D is undetermined. Trimming stripped 5 bases from V and 0 bases from J, with 9 bases between. This CDR3 comprises 14 residues. CDR1 is SGHVS, CDR2 FQNEAQ, per germline. CDR3 region: CASSPLSSTDTQYF. CDR3 DNA: TGTGCCAGCAGCCCCCTGTCTAGCACAGATACGCAGTATTTT.

The chain employs TRBV12-3 or TRBV12-4 and TRBJ1-4; TRBD1 agrees at 10 bases. The ends lost 3 bases at V and 7 bases at J; junction bases unmatched: 5. This CDR3 is built from 15 residues. The CDR3 DNA reads TGTGCCAGCAGTTTCTCCGGGACAGGGGCTGAAAAACTGTTTTTT. Amino acid sequence: CASSFSGTGAEKLFF.

This clonotype was detected once. The V gene is TRBV19, the J gene TRBJ2-2; D is ambiguous. Looked up from germline, CDR1 is LNHDA and CDR2 is SQIVND (reference sequence). V was clipped by 3 bases and J by 1 base, with 12 bases between them. This CDR3 contains 16 residues. This CDR3 reads CASSIEEQMNTGELFF. The CDR3 DNA reads as TGTGCCAGTAGTATTGAAGAACAGATGAACACCGGGGAGCTGTTTTTT.

This clonotype was recorded many times. The chain links TRBV7-8 to TRBJ1-5; 8 positions match TRBD1. There are 14 residues in the CDR3. With V trimmed by 0 bases and J by 7 bases, 2 bases remained unmatched. Germline-derived CDR1 and CDR2 are SGHVS and FQNEAQ. The CDR3 DNA reads as TGTGCCAGCAGCTTAGCGGACAGGGACCAGCCCCAGCATTTT. This sequence encodes CASSLADRDQPQHF.

This clonotype was seen only a few times. The chain links TRBV19 to TRBJ2-1; TRBD1 aligns across 9 bases. V trimming: 5 bases; J trimming: 0 bases; junction bases outside the gene matches: 2. This CDR3 is 15 amino acids long. The germline V gene encodes CDR1 LNHDA and CDR2 SQIVND (reference sequence). This chain's CDR3 is CASSETGGSYNEQFF. The CDR3 nucleotides are TGTGCCAGTAGTGAGACAGGGGGCTCCTACAATGAGCAGTTCTTC. The variable domain in full, completed from reference TRBV19 and TRBJ2-1, reads DGGITQSPKYLFRKEGQNVTLSCEQNLNHDAMYWYRQDPGQGLRLIYYSQIVNDFQKGDIAEGYSVSREKKESFPLTVTSAQKNPTAFYLCASSETGGSYNEQFFGPGTRLTVL.

This clonotype has ten or more counts. V gene TRBV7-2 combines with J gene TRBJ2-3, with D unclear. V lost 5 bases and J lost 6, with 12 bases in between. Germline values: CDR1 SGHTA, CDR2 FQGNSA. The CDR3 is 13 residues long. CDR3 region: CASSPRPRDTQYF. CDR3 nucleotides: TGTGCCAGCAGCCCCCGACCCCGGGATACGCAGTATTTT.

This chain uses TRBV5-4 with TRBJ2-1, with 10 bases that match TRBD2. The germline gives CDR1 SGHNT, CDR2 YYREEE (reference sequence). The CDR3 length is 16 residues. J lost 5 bases, V lost 3 bases, and 8 bases had no gene match. The CDR3 sequence: CASSSQTSGPNNEQFF. The CDR3 nucleotides are TGTGCCAGCAGCTCCCAGACTAGCGGGCCCAACAATGAGCAGTTCTTC.

The chain links TRBV6-2 or TRBV6-3 to TRBJ2-7, with 11 bases matching TRBD2. Trimming took 5 bases from V and 3 from J; bases not matched to a gene: 6. The CDR3 loop spans 15 amino acids. CDR1 and CDR2 (germline): MNHEY, SVGEGT. The CDR3 loop is CASSNPGLAVYEQYV. CDR3 DNA sequence: TGTGCCAGCAGTAACCCGGGACTAGCGGTCTACGAGCAGTACGTC.

V is TRBV2 and J is TRBJ1-1; a possible D gene is TRBD1 (5 bases). Germline V gives CDR1 SNHLY, CDR2 FYNNEI. This CDR3 region has 13 residues. Trimming shortened V by 6 bases and J by 6 bases, and 14 bases separated the two germline ends. CDR3 region: CASSSRVSPEAFF. As DNA, the CDR3 is TGTGCCAGCAGCTCCAGGGTAAGCCCTGAAGCTTTCTTT.

This clonotype was seen a few times. The V call is TRBV7-2, the J call TRBJ2-1; TRBD2 aligns across 7 bases. This CDR3 comprises 15 residues. J gave up 7 bases and V 7 bases, and 13 bases lay outside the gene matches. Per germline, CDR1 SGHTA and CDR2 FQGNSA. CDR3 amino acids: CASNAWAGEGNEQFF. The CDR3 DNA sequence: TGTGCCAGCAACGCGTGGGCGGGAGAAGGGAATGAGCAGTTCTTC.